These 6 T cell receptor beta chains originate from one sample sequenced in a study of blood T cell repertoires in COVID-19. The repertoire was sequenced with immunoSEQ multiplex PCR; TCRdb's copy has only in-frame clones and lacks some. Of over 250,000 clones listed, around 87% are singletons. Sequencing used PBMCs or T cells enriched from blood (not recorded which). The receptors derive from a woman in her 30s who had recovered from COVID-19.

This chain joins TRBV11-1 and TRBJ2-1; 7 bases match TRBD2. This CDR3 contains 13 residues. J gave up 8 bases and V 5 bases, and 6 bases lay outside the gene matches. The germline CDR1 and CDR2 sequences are SGHAT and FQDESV (reference sequence). This CDR3 reads CASSRRLAYEQFF. DNA for the CDR3: TGTGCCAGCAGCCGCCGACTAGCTTATGAGCAGTTCTTC.

The chain has TRBV6-5 and TRBJ2-2, with TRBD2 identical over 7 bases. Germline V gene data show CDR1 as MNHEY and CDR2 as SVGAGI. The trim removed 0 bases at V and 4 bases at J, leaving 5 bases unmatched. The CDR3 loop spans 16 amino acids. The DNA for the CDR3 is TGTGCCAGCAGTTACTCGTGGGGGGGTGCCACCGGGGAGCTGTTTTTT. Amino acid sequence: CASSYSWGGATGELFF.

V and J are TRBV4-2 and TRBJ2-7; D ambiguous. The CDR3 loop spans 16 amino acids. Germline loops: CDR1 LGHNA, CDR2 YNFKEQ. Deletions cut 0 bases from V and 0 bases from J, with 12 bases between. The CDR3 reads CASSQDSSGSSYEQYF. CDR3 nucleotide sequence: TGTGCCAGCAGCCAAGATTCATCCGGGTCCTCCTACGAGCAGTACTTC.

The V gene is TRBV4-2, the J gene TRBJ1-5; a weak D match, TRBD1 (5 bases). V lost 6 bases and J lost 3, with 18 bases in between. The CDR3 spans 16 residues. Germline V gene lookup returns CDR1 LGHNA and CDR2 YNFKEQ. CDR3 in amino acids: CASRPTAGSTNQPQHF. The CDR3 DNA follows: TGTGCCAGCAGGCCGACAGCCGGGAGTACCAATCAGCCCCAGCATTTT.

This chain's CDR3 is CAIKGRESSYEQYF. CDR3 nucleotides: TGTGCCATCAAAGGGAGGGAGAGCTCCTACGAGCAGTACTTC. The V gene is TRBV10-3, the J gene TRBJ2-7; TRBD2 aligns across 7 bases. Germline lookup yields CDR1 ENHRY and CDR2 SYGVKD. V trimming: 7 bases; J trimming: 0 bases; junction bases outside the gene matches: 6. The CDR3 covers 14 residues.

The chain joins TRBV29-1 to TRBJ2-3; tentatively, D is TRBD1 (6 bases). Trimming removed 4 bases from V and 2 bases from J, with 10 bases in between. In germline, CDR1 is SQVTM, CDR2 ANQGSEA. This CDR3 spans 13 amino acids. The CDR3 DNA reads TGCAGCGTTGGAGGACAGTTCACAGATACGCAGTATTTT. Translated, it gives CSVGGQFTDTQYF.